This TCR beta chain is from a study of radiation and T cells in renal cell carcinoma. The study's findings and limits: Sampling covered only about 0.96 g of each tumor.

The CDR3 runs 11 residues. CDR1 and CDR2 from the germline V gene are SQVTM and ANQGSEA. V was clipped by 1 base and J by 10 bases; unmatched bases: 3. Noted treatment: treatment-naive control, cytoreductive nephrectomy. This clone showed up just a few times. Its antigen is not known. Using immunoSEQ multiplex PCR, the repertoire was profiled, and TCRdb retains in-frame clones only, with some absent. Of about 15,000 clones in the sample, around 60% were seen once. This TCR was sampled from a man over 45 with renal cell carcinoma. The rearrangement joins TRBV29-1 to TRBJ1-1; the match to TRBD1 covers 7 bases. The material was tumor tissue, obtained from a patient whose treatment was nephrectomy without radiotherapy. The CDR3 DNA follows: TGCAGCGTTGAAGTCAGGGGGAGAGCTTTCTTT. Translation gives CSVEVRGRAFF.